The clone carrying this T cell receptor (beta chain) was picked up a small number of times. This CDR3 has 13 amino acids. With 8 bases removed from V and 5 bases from J, the gap between germline ends came to 15 bases. This sample is part of a study of blood T cell repertoires in COVID-19. Study summary: The United States, Italy and Spain supplied acute and convalescent COVID-19 samples. PBMCs, B-cell-depleted T cells, or T cells provided the cDNA or gDNA that made up the material.

Study processing details: Amplification of reference gene primers was used by the study to estimate nucleated cell counts. Only in-frame clones appear in the TCRdb table, and some are missing; sequencing was by immunoSEQ multiplex PCR. That table is the source of V, J and clone size, and D and trimming were worked out from the DNA. Of some 220,000 clones listed, 80% to 90% were seen once; the top ten hold roughly 4%. This receptor was obtained from a man aged 45-65 years with acute or convalescent COVID-19. Sequencing used peripheral blood. J is TRBJ2-5 and V is TRBV12-3 or TRBV12-4; D is possibly TRBD2 (6 bases). CDR3 residues: CASGDGGLETQYF. In DNA, the CDR3 is TGTGCCAGCGGTGATGGGGGGTTGGAGACCCAGTACTTC.